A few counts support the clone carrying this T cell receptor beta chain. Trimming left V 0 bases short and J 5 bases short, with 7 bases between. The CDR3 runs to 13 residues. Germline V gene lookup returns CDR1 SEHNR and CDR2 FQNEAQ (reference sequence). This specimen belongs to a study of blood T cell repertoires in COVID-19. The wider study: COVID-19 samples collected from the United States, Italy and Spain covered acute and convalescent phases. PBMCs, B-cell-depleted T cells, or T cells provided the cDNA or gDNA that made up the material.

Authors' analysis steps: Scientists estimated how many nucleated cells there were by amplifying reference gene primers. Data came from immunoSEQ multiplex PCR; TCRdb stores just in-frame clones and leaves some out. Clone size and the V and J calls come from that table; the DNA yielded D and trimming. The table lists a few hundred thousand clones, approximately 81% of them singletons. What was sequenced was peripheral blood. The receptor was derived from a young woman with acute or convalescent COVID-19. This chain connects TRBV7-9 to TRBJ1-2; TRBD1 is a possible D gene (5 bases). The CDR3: CASSLATGYGYTF. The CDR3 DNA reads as TGTGCCAGCAGCTTAGCTACAGGATATGGCTACACCTTC.